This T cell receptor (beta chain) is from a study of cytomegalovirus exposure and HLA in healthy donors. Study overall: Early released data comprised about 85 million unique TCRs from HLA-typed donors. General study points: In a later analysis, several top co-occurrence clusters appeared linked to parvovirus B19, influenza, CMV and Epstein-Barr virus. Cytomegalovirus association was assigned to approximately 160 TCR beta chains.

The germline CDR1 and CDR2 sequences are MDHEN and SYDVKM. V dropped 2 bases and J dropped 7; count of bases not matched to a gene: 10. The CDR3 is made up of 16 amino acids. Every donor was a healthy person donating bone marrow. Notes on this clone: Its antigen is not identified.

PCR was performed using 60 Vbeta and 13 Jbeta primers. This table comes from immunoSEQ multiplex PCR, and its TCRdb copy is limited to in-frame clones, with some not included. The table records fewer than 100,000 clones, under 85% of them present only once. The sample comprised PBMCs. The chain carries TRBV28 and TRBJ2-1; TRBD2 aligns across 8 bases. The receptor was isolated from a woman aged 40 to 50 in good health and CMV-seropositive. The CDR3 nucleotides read TGTGCCAGCAGTTTACGGGGGGGCTATTTGGGAAATGAGCAGTTCTTC. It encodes CASSLRGGYLGNEQFF.